Listed below are T cell receptor beta chains from one sample, sequenced in a study of CD8+ T cells in alopecia areata. Profiled with immunoSEQ multiplex PCR; TCRdb holds only in-frame clones, not every one. The sample records about 97,000 clones, 41% being singletons. Specimen: CD4+ T cells sorted from blood. The source is a human donor with alopecia areata. Both conserved end residues are trimmed from each CDR3. The order of the fields is V gene, J gene, CDR3 protein.

>TRBV7-9|TRBJ1-5
ASSTGTGSNQPQH
>TRBV27|TRBJ2-7
ASKSTLPGHEQY
>TRBV7-9|TRBJ2-7
ASSYDRVIYEQY
>TRBV11-2|TRBJ2-1
ASSYLGNEQF
>TRBV27|TRBJ2-5
ASQETQY
>TRBV4-3|TRBJ2-3
ASSQDPPGQSADTQY
>TRBV7-6|TRBJ2-1
ASSRRSDEQF
>TRBV30|TRBJ2-7
ALSAGAGGEQY
>TRBV29-1|TRBJ1-5
SAVTGTLDNQPQH
>TRBV29-1|TRBJ2-7
SAVPGGSYEQY
>TRBV28|TRBJ1-2
ASSRWVYGYT
>TRBV7-2|TRBJ2-7
ASSFSGIPYEQY
>TRBV5-1|TRBJ2-1
ASRPVPRSGASGGNEQF
>TRBV6-5|TRBJ2-7
ASRTAGHSYEQY
>TRBV4-1|TRBJ1-2
ASSQGTGDYGYT
>TRBV29-1|TRBJ1-1
SVAPPGREAF
>TRBV29-1|TRBJ2-5
SVTPPPSQGAQY
>TRBV7-4|TRBJ2-7
ASSTIIPPLSGGAPEQY
>TRBV20-1|TRBJ1-5
SAIDRIQH
>TRBV7-2|TRBJ2-1
ASRQGSPPRNEQF
>TRBV28|TRBJ2-7
ASSSTGTGEYEQY
>TRBV30|TRBJ1-1
AWSQLNTEAF
>TRBV27|TRBJ2-7
ASSPDRGGSYEQY
>TRBV19|TRBJ2-3
ASSIPRLGTDTQY
>TRBV2|TRBJ1-5
ASSFDRQLNQPQH
>TRBV18|TRBJ2-3
ASSPPGLAGTDTQY
>TRBV6-4|TRBJ2-3
ASSDSTVSTDTQY
>TRBV30|-
AWSATTGRLGYEQY
>TRBV19|TRBJ1-5
ASRPLNQPQH
>TRBV15|TRBJ2-1
ATSRDLSAGGINEQF
>TRBV4-3|TRBJ2-5
ASSQDTGRGTQY
>TRBV29-1|TRBJ1-2
SVEISIYGYT
>TRBV30|TRBJ2-7
AWARGFYEQY
>TRBV2|TRBJ2-4
ASSVGGNIQY
>TRBV4-3|TRBJ1-2
ASSQFQSGRGDGYT
>TRBV2|TRBJ2-7
ASRPGQASYEQY
>TRBV30|TRBJ2-7
AWSDRPYEQY
>TRBV27|TRBJ2-2
ASSHNRQGPGELF
>TRBV30|TRBJ1-5
AWSVLQTPYSNQPQH
>TRBV5-1|TRBJ2-7
ASSGDSTSYEQY